The sequence of this TCR beta chain was determined in a study of cytomegalovirus exposure and HLA in healthy donors. Study findings and constraints: Donors belonging to an Asian-associated ancestry cluster reportedly showed fewer N-insertions in productive TCRs than the roughly 670-donor mean, according to what a later analysis found. Follow-up analysis later connected one missense variant in DCLRE1C with trimming of TCR beta V- and J-genes. Solely CMV serostatus was available to characterize immune exposure.

The study ran its PCR with 60 Vbeta and 13 Jbeta primers. Profiling relied on immunoSEQ multiplex PCR, and the TCRdb table lists in-frame clones only, not all of them. The sample yields 100,000 to 150,000 clones, over 60% seen once. Comment on this clone: Its target is not known.

Sample: PBMCs. The receptor's source is a man aged 18-30 years in good health and CMV-seronegative.

The CDR3 protein is CASSLAPQGDVETQYF. In DNA form, the CDR3 reads TGCGCCAGCAGCTTGGCCCCTCAGGGGGACGTAGAGACCCAGTACTTC. The chain couples TRBV5-1 to TRBJ2-5, with 7 bases identical to TRBD1. The germline V gene encodes CDR1 SGHRS and CDR2 YFSETQ. The trim removed 0 bases at V and 4 bases at J, leaving 9 bases unmatched. This CDR3 comprises 16 residues.